This T cell receptor beta chain was captured in a study of cytomegalovirus exposure and HLA in healthy donors. Germline CDR1 SEHNR, CDR2 FQNEAQ (reference sequence). This CDR3 contains 14 residues. V lost 5 bases and J lost 3; bases outside the gene matches: 4. A multiplex PCR was run with 60 Vbeta primers and 13 Jbeta primers. Profiled with immunoSEQ multiplex PCR; TCRdb holds only in-frame clones, not every one. The table has 150,000 to 250,000 clones, roughly 80% seen once. This clone showed up just once. The specimen sequenced was PBMCs. The chain combines TRBV7-9 with TRBJ2-7; 10 positions match TRBD2. The source of this sequence is a woman between 50 and 59 years old in good health and CMV-seropositive. The CDR3 nucleotides read TGTGCCAGCAGCGCCTCTAGCGGGAGCTACGAGCAGTACTTC. It specifies CASSASSGSYEQYF. The full variable domain, rest sourced from reference TRBV7-9 and TRBJ2-7, is DTGVSQNPRHKITKRGQNVTFRCDPISEHNRLYWYRQTLGQGPEFLTYFQNEAQLEKSRLLSDRFSAERPKGSFSTLEIQRTEQGDSAMYLCASSASSGSYEQYFGPGTRLTVT.